Each of the 8 T cell receptor beta chains below was sequenced from the same sample in a study of tumor and adjacent non-tumor tissue in lung cancer. This sample's RNA came from whole unsorted tissue. TCRbeta libraries were built with three rounds of nested PCR, modified from ARM-PCR. TCRdb re-derived calls from the multiplex PCR reads in MiXCR, one entry per CDR3 protein. The sample lists around 86,000 distinct CDR3 sequences, just under 75% seen once, with around 9.5% in the top ten. Sequencing was done on a sample of lung tumor tissue. The receptors were sampled from a middle-aged woman with non-small cell lung cancer.

A remark on this clonotype: A junction end diverges from the germline sequence, so it may reflect a read error. The rearrangement links TRBV11-2 to TRBJ1-4, with D perhaps matching TRBD1 (6 bases). Germline loops: CDR1 SGHAT, CDR2 FQNNGV. The CDR3 has 16 residues. The CDR3 protein is CASSLERWGAKGELFF. Written as DNA, the CDR3 is TGTGCGAGCAGCTTAGAACGTTGGGGGGCCAAAGGGGAACTGTTTTTT.

This clonotype was seen only once. CDR3 residues: CSVGGRGLSNTQYF. DNA of the CDR3: TGCAGCGTTGGGGGTCGGGGTTTATCGAATACTCAGTACTTC. The chain recombines TRBV29-1 with TRBJ2-5; D is possibly TRBD2 (5 bases). From germline, CDR1 is SQVTM and CDR2 ANQGSEA. This CDR3 is built from 14 residues. V lost 4 bases and J 11 bases, leaving 23 bases between the germline ends.

In the case of this clonotype: A much larger clone lies one base from this, so it may be a read error. The rearrangement links TRBV7-8 to TRBJ2-7, with D possibly being TRBD2 (5 bases). Germline CDR1 reads SGHVS; CDR2 reads FQNEAQ. CDR3 length: 16 amino acids. Trimming shortened V by 0 bases and J by 0 bases, and 12 bases separated the two germline ends. The CDR3 DNA follows: TGTGCCAGCAGCTTAGCAGGGAGCCTGAGCTCCTACGAGCAGTACTTC. It is translated as CASSLAGSLSSYEQYF.

Of note for this clonotype: The junction differs from germline at one of its ends, possibly a read error. The chain employs TRBV11-2 and TRBJ2-3; possible D gene TRBD2, 6 bases. This CDR3 is built from 14 residues. Germline CDR1 is SGHAT and CDR2 is FQNNGV. As DNA, the CDR3 is TGTGCCAGCAGCGCTAGCGCTGTCATAGATACGCAACATTTT. It translates to CASSASAVIDTQHF.

Of note for this clonotype: A read error may explain this, as a much larger clone is one base away. The chain combines TRBV20-1 with TRBJ1-5, with 7 nucleotides matching TRBD1. CDR1 is DFQATT, CDR2 SNEGSKA, per germline (reference sequence). V was clipped by 5 bases and J by 4 bases; unmatched bases: 8. This CDR3 is 14 amino acids long. In DNA, the CDR3 is TGCAGTGCTTCACTGGGACAGCAAAATCAGCCCCAGCATTTT. It translates to CSASLGQQNQPQHF.

Comment on this clonotype: A much bigger clone sits one base away, suggesting this may be a read error. V gene TRBV5-1 combines with J gene TRBJ1-2; D is ambiguous. CDR1 is SGHRS, CDR2 YFSETQ, per germline. V lost 1 base, J lost 10 bases, and 11 bases lay in between. This CDR3 contains 12 residues. CDR3 protein: CASSLQGSAYTF. DNA of the CDR3: TGCGCCAGCAGCTTGCAAGGGAGCGCCTACACCTTC.

With regard to this clonotype: Because the CDR3 is missing its conserved closing phenylalanine or tryptophan, this is likely a read error. The DNA is omitted, as the CDR3 cannot be located on it reliably, and the CDR3 follows TCRdb's listing. The genes are TRBV10-2 and TRBJ2-5; whether TRBD1, the table's D call, matches the DNA was not checked. Per germline, CDR1 WSHSY and CDR2 SAAADI. Both ends counted, the CDR3 spans 13 residues. The CDR3 is CASSVTGRETRYY.

As for this clonotype: A junction boundary mismatches the germline segment, possibly from a read error. The chain carries TRBV29-1 and TRBJ2-1; perhaps D is TRBD1 or TRBD2 (5 bases each). Germline CDR1 is SQVTM and CDR2 is ANQGSEA. The CDR3 consists of 15 residues. The CDR3 region is CSVEALGPLNNEYFF. DNA of the CDR3: TGTAGCGTTGAAGCTTTGGGACCCCTAAACAATGAGTATTTCTTC.